This T cell receptor gamma chain was recorded in a study of gamma-delta T cells after stem cell transplantation. Trimming cost V 3 bases and J 7 bases; bases outside gene matches: 6. Germline V gene data show CDR1 as VENAVY and CDR2 as YDSYNSRV. This CDR3 region has 12 residues. TCRdb redid clone calling on the RT-PCR reads using CATT. The sample contains approximately 4,800 gamma-chain clones, more than 15% of which appear only once. This clone was seen a handful of times. The chain recombines TRGV8 with TRGJ1 or TRGJ2. Sequenced sample: gamma-delta T cells. The clonotype was recovered from a human donor. It is not recorded whose cells these are; they may come from a transplant donor. The CDR3 DNA is TGTGCCACCTGGGATTTGGAGTATAAGAAACTCTTT. Translating it yields CATWDLEYKKLF.